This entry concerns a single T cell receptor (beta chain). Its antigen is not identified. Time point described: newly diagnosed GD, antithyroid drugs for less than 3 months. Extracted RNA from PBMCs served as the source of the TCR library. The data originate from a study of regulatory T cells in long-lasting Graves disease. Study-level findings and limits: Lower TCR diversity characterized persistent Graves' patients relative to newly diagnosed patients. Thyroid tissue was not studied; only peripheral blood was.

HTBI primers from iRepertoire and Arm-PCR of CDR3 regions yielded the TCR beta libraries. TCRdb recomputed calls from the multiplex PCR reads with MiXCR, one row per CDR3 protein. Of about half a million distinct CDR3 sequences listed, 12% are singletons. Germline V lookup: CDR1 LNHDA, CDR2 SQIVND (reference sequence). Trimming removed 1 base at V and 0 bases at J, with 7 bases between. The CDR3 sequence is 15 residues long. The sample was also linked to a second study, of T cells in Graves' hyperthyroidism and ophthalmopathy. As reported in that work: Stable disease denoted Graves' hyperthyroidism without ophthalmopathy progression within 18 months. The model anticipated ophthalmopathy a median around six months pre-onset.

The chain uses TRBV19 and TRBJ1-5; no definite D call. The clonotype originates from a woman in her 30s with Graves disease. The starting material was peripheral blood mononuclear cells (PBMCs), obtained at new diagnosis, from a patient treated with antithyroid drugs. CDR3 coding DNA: TGTGCCAGTAGTATAGTAGCGACTAGCAATCAGCCCCAGCATTTT. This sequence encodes CASSIVATSNQPQHF.